The 18 T cell receptor beta chains reported below all come from one sample, sequenced in a study of shared clonotypes between healthy human individuals. Some clones are missing from TCRdb's copy, which holds only in-frame ones; the method was immunoSEQ multiplex PCR. Among some 2,500,000 clones, under 95% were seen once, and the ten largest hold 0.36%. Sequencing was done on a sample of naive CD4+ T cells from PBMCs. Subset described: CD45RA+ positively selected. The origin of the receptors is a man aged 18 to 35 in good health. Some clones in this sample may be carry-over from other donors' samples.

This chain links TRBV5-6 with TRBJ1-2; D not certain. V lost 4 bases, J lost 8 bases, and 18 bases lay in between. The CDR3 covers 14 residues. Germline assignment: CDR1 SGHDT and CDR2 YYEEEE. The CDR3 here is CASSPDQTVYGYTF. CDR3 in DNA: TGTGCCAGCAGCCCCGATCAGACGGTATACGGCTACACCTTC.

V gene TRBV6-1 combines with J gene TRBJ2-7; 10 nucleotides line up with TRBD1. The V gene's germline CDR1 is MNHNS and CDR2 SASEGT. CDR3 length: 15 residues. The V segment lost 3 bases and the J segment 2 bases; nucleotides outside the gene matches: 4. The CDR3 loop is CASSEGQGITYEQYF. As DNA, the CDR3 is TGTGCCAGCAGTGAGGGACAGGGGATAACCTACGAGCAGTACTTC.

For this clone: In the same sample, other DNA sequences code for this CDR3. The J gene is TRBJ1-4, the V gene TRBV27; TRBD1 agrees at 7 bases. Germline lookup yields CDR1 MNHEY and CDR2 SMNVEV (reference sequence). The CDR3 runs 15 residues. Germline trimming cut 4 bases from V and 0 bases from J; bases unmatched to any gene: 2. The CDR3 is CASSSGGATNEKLFF. Written as DNA, the CDR3 is TGTGCCAGCAGTTCAGGGGGAGCAACTAATGAAAAACTGTTTTTT.

V gene TRBV2 combines with J gene TRBJ2-1, with TRBD2 identical over 12 bases. With V trimmed by 7 bases and J by 7 bases, 8 bases remained unmatched. The CDR3 has 15 amino acids. CDR1 and CDR2 from the germline V gene are SNHLY and FYNNEI. CDR3 amino acids: CASKNGLAGHNEQFF. The CDR3 bases are TGTGCCAGCAAAAACGGACTAGCGGGGCATAATGAGCAGTTCTTC.

Of note for this clone: The sample has other DNA sequences that encode this CDR3 too. The chain employs TRBV28 and TRBJ2-3, with 10 nucleotides matching TRBD2. V dropped 6 bases and J dropped 3; count of bases not matched to a gene: 9. The V gene's germline CDR1 is MDHEN and CDR2 SYDVKM. This CDR3 is built from 16 residues. CDR3 region: CASSRAGTSDTDTQYF. CDR3 DNA sequence: TGTGCCAGCAGCCGCGCCGGGACTAGCGATACAGATACGCAGTATTTT.

The V gene is TRBV7-8, the J gene TRBJ1-2; 11 positions match TRBD1. This CDR3 has 15 residues. The trim removed 6 bases at V and 8 bases at J, leaving 11 bases unmatched. Germline V gene lookup returns CDR1 SGHVS and CDR2 FQNEAQ. The CDR3 DNA follows: TGTGCCAGCAGGCCAATCTCCGGGACAGGGGGAGGCTACACCTTC. It yields the protein CASRPISGTGGGYTF.

V usage is TRBV6-4 and J usage is TRBJ2-1; 9 bases line up with TRBD2. Trimming cost V 5 bases and J 8 bases; bases outside gene matches: 10. The CDR3 consists of 15 residues. Germline V gene sequence: CDR1 MRHNA, CDR2 SNTAGT. The CDR3 DNA is TGTGCCAGCAGTACGGGTGATAGCGGGAGACATGAGCAGTTCTTC. This gives the protein CASSTGDSGRHEQFF.

The J gene is TRBJ2-7, the V gene TRBV11-2; D gene ambiguous. Germline values: CDR1 SGHAT, CDR2 FQNNGV. CDR3 length: 14 residues. V was trimmed by 1 base and J by 1 base, leaving 8 bases between them. DNA for the CDR3: TGTGCCAGCAGCTTAGTACTACCTTCCTACGAGCAGTACTTC. Translation: CASSLVLPSYEQYF.

The rearrangement joins TRBV7-9 to TRBJ2-2; TRBD1 aligns across 11 bases. The J segment lost 5 bases and the V segment lost 1 base, leaving 12 bases of the junction unmatched. Germline assignment: CDR1 SEHNR and CDR2 FQNEAQ (reference sequence). The CDR3 is made up of 19 amino acids. CDR3 DNA sequence: TGTGCCAGCAGCTTAGGGGGCCAGGACAGGGGGCCTCGGACCGGGGAGCTGTTTTTT. Translated: CASSLGGQDRGPRTGELFF. Full variable domain (missing parts from reference TRBV7-9 and TRBJ2-2): DTGVSQNPRHKITKRGQNVTFRCDPISEHNRLYWYRQTLGQGPEFLTYFQNEAQLEKSRLLSDRFSAERPKGSFSTLEIQRTEQGDSAMYLCASSLGGQDRGPRTGELFFGEGSRLTVL.

V is TRBV7-9 and J is TRBJ2-2; TRBD1 aligns across 8 bases. This CDR3 comprises 15 residues. Germline lookup yields CDR1 SEHNR and CDR2 FQNEAQ (reference sequence). The J segment lost 8 bases and the V segment lost 6 bases, leaving 11 bases of the junction unmatched. The CDR3 here is CASRDREGFVGELFF. The DNA of the CDR3 is TGTGCCAGCAGGGACAGGGAAGGTTTCGTGGGGGAGCTGTTTTTT.

A note on this clone: Additional DNA sequences in this sample encode the identical CDR3. The chain is built from TRBV5-1 and TRBJ1-3; D perhaps matches TRBD1 (5 bases). In germline, CDR1 is SGHRS, CDR2 YFSETQ. Trimming stripped 4 bases from V and 4 bases from J, with 12 bases between. CDR3 length equals 14 residues. The CDR3 coding sequence is TGCGCCAGCAGCCCCGGGGCTTCCGGAAACACCATATATTTT. Translating gives CASSPGASGNTIYF.

This chain links TRBV7-2 with TRBJ2-3; 11 bases fit TRBD1. V was clipped by 5 bases and J by 2 bases; unmatched bases: 3. The germline V gene encodes CDR1 SGHTA and CDR2 FQGNSA. This CDR3 is built from 15 residues. The CDR3 loop is CASSGDRGATDTQYF. Written as DNA, the CDR3 is TGTGCCAGCAGCGGGGACAGGGGGGCCACAGATACGCAGTATTTT.

V is TRBV2 and J is TRBJ1-2, with D maybe TRBD1 (5 bases). CDR1 is SNHLY, CDR2 FYNNEI, per germline. The CDR3 is 13 residues long. Trimming shortened V by 7 bases and J by 3 bases, and 12 bases separated the two germline ends. The CDR3 DNA is TGTGCCAGCATAGGCAGGGCCCACTATGGCTACACCTTC. Translated, it gives CASIGRAHYGYTF.

This chain links TRBV28 with TRBJ1-2, with D possibly matching TRBD1 (5 bases). Germline V gene lookup returns CDR1 MDHEN and CDR2 SYDVKM. This CDR3 comprises 17 residues. The V end lost 6 bases, the J end lost 4 bases, and 24 bases lay between the germline ends. CDR3 sequence (DNA): TGTGCCAGCAGACCTAGGGAAGGGGCTAGTAGGAGCTATGGCTACACCTTC. Translation gives CASRPREGASRSYGYTF.

CDR3 sequence: CASSLWSSGTLDTQYF. Written as DNA, the CDR3 is TGTGCCAGCAGTTTATGGTCTAGCGGGACACTAGATACGCAGTATTTT. The V call is TRBV27, the J call TRBJ2-3, with 9 nucleotides matching TRBD2. The CDR3 has 16 residues. V dropped 1 base and J dropped 5; count of bases not matched to a gene: 7. The V gene's germline CDR1 is MNHEY and CDR2 SMNVEV (reference sequence).

This rearrangement joins TRBV7-7 to TRBJ2-1; D is possibly TRBD1 (6 bases). Trimming removed 5 bases at V and 8 bases at J, with 13 bases between. The CDR3 runs to 13 residues. From germline, CDR1 is SSHAT and CDR2 FNYEAQ (reference sequence). The CDR3 here is CASSGLGGDEQFF. Here the CDR3 DNA reads TGTGCCAGCAGCGGTCTTGGGGGCGATGAGCAGTTCTTC.

This chain joins TRBV7-3 and TRBJ1-1; D may be TRBD1 (5 bases). The V gene lost 4 bases and the J gene lost 4 bases, with 16 bases spanning the gap. The CDR3 runs 15 residues. Per germline, CDR1 SGHTA and CDR2 FQGTGA. Written as DNA, the CDR3 is TGTGCCAGCAGCTCGGGCGGGGGAGTTCCCACTGAAGCTTTCTTT. Translation gives CASSSGGGVPTEAFF.

V gene TRBV9 combines with J gene TRBJ1-1; TRBD1 might be the D (5 bases). Trimming took off 3 bases at V and 0 bases at J, with 15 bases between the two ends. Germline V CDR1 and CDR2: SGDLS, YYNGEE. This CDR3 spans 16 amino acids. The CDR3 sequence: CASSARGDPMNTEAFF. Here the CDR3 DNA reads TGTGCCAGCAGCGCCCGCGGGGACCCGATGAACACTGAAGCTTTCTTT.